This is a list of T cell receptor beta chains from one sample in a study of identical twins. Each CDR3 protein is one row after TCRdb ran MiXCR on the 5' RACE reads. Of around 490,000 distinct CDR3 sequences listed, over 12% were seen once; the top ten hold around 0.48%. These data are also associated with another study on yellow fever vaccine responses in identical twins.

Specimen: CD4+ T cells sorted from blood. Receptor source: a woman aged 18-30 years in good health. CDR3s leave out the opening cysteine and the closing phenylalanine or tryptophan. Fields, in order: J gene, V gene, CDR3 protein.

j_gene: TRBJ2-3; v_gene: TRBV12-3/TRBV12-4; CDR3aa: ASNRLAGADTQY
j_gene: TRBJ1-4; v_gene: TRBV6-1; CDR3aa: ASSDPGQGNEKLF
j_gene: TRBJ2-4; v_gene: TRBV12-3/TRBV12-4; CDR3aa: ASSSSHIQY
j_gene: TRBJ2-3; v_gene: TRBV24-1; CDR3aa: ATGGLHTDTQY
j_gene: TRBJ1-6; v_gene: TRBV12-3/TRBV12-4; CDR3aa: ASTKRQGAGNSPLH
j_gene: TRBJ1-1; v_gene: TRBV12-3/TRBV12-4; CDR3aa: ASSLILTGEVKTF
j_gene: TRBJ2-3; v_gene: TRBV7-8; CDR3aa: ASSQQGAPSGTQY
j_gene: TRBJ2-3; v_gene: TRBV2; CDR3aa: ASSLIPSRADTQY
j_gene: TRBJ2-3; v_gene: TRBV15; CDR3aa: ATSRMPGLATDTQY
j_gene: TRBJ2-7; v_gene: TRBV2; CDR3aa: NRDYQYEQY
j_gene: TRBJ2-1; v_gene: TRBV29-1; CDR3aa: SVEISGIYYNEQF
j_gene: TRBJ2-3; v_gene: TRBV12-3/TRBV12-4; CDR3aa: ASRQRTGHSPDTQY
j_gene: TRBJ1-5; v_gene: TRBV12-3/TRBV12-4; CDR3aa: ASSFGEGGKY
j_gene: TRBJ1-2; v_gene: TRBV12-3/TRBV12-4; CDR3aa: ASSLPGTGAANYGYT
j_gene: TRBJ1-3; v_gene: TRBV2; CDR3aa: ASSELVNTIY
j_gene: TRBJ2-1; v_gene: TRBV10-3; CDR3aa: AISLHGLAGGQTYNEQF
j_gene: TRBJ1-2; v_gene: TRBV11-1; CDR3aa: ASSSRHSRSSSNYGYT
j_gene: TRBJ2-1; v_gene: TRBV7-7; CDR3aa: ASSGQGGNEQF
j_gene: TRBJ2-3; v_gene: TRBV12-5; CDR3aa: ASGQRGGRGDTQY
j_gene: TRBJ1-1; v_gene: TRBV28; CDR3aa: ASSSEKRGGYTEAF
j_gene: TRBJ2-1; v_gene: TRBV11-1; CDR3aa: ASSLGVLAGGSSYNEQF
j_gene: TRBJ2-3; v_gene: TRBV6-2/TRBV6-3; CDR3aa: ASSYGVVGSTDTQY
j_gene: TRBJ2-1; v_gene: TRBV4-1; CDR3aa: ASSHSGLGSRNEQF
j_gene: TRBJ2-5; v_gene: TRBV28; CDR3aa: ASSLYQTQY
j_gene: TRBJ1-2; v_gene: TRBV20-1; CDR3aa: SAPPSLGFRYGYT
j_gene: TRBJ2-2; v_gene: TRBV29-1; CDR3aa: SVHRRRLNTGELF
j_gene: TRBJ2-1; v_gene: TRBV28; CDR3aa: ASSLWSTRNNEQF
j_gene: TRBJ2-7; v_gene: TRBV12-3/TRBV12-4; CDR3aa: ASSPGSVEGYEQY
j_gene: TRBJ2-2; v_gene: TRBV6-4; CDR3aa: ASSDQSRLAGNTGELF
j_gene: TRBJ2-4; v_gene: TRBV5-1; CDR3aa: ASSSDSLGNIQY
j_gene: TRBJ2-2; v_gene: TRBV11-2; CDR3aa: ASSAPGQTNTGELF
j_gene: TRBJ1-1; v_gene: TRBV5-1; CDR3aa: ASAVGGQGTEAF
j_gene: TRBJ1-2; v_gene: TRBV29-1; CDR3aa: SVTPGAAGYT
j_gene: TRBJ2-3; v_gene: TRBV29-1; CDR3aa: SVYPGLAGGRDTQY
j_gene: TRBJ1-6; v_gene: TRBV5-1; CDR3aa: ASSLARQDNSPLH
j_gene: TRBJ1-4; v_gene: TRBV29-1; CDR3aa: SVTGVANEKLF
j_gene: TRBJ1-2; v_gene: TRBV12-3/TRBV12-4; CDR3aa: ASSLTGHGYT
j_gene: TRBJ2-7; v_gene: TRBV7-8; CDR3aa: ASSLGGGRAYEQY
j_gene: TRBJ2-1; v_gene: TRBV7-3; CDR3aa: ASSPSGQGANNEQF
j_gene: TRBJ2-1; v_gene: TRBV3-1; CDR3aa: ASSHRKFEQF
j_gene: TRBJ2-3; v_gene: TRBV2; CDR3aa: ASNDRSTDTQY
j_gene: TRBJ1-1; v_gene: TRBV20-1; CDR3aa: SARVAFEAF
j_gene: TRBJ2-1; v_gene: TRBV10-2; CDR3aa: ASSRLAVLNNEQF
j_gene: TRBJ2-3; v_gene: TRBV5-5; CDR3aa: ASSTGWGTQY
j_gene: TRBJ2-5; v_gene: TRBV15; CDR3aa: ATSRDMTQTQY